This entry lists 30 T cell receptor beta chains sequenced from one sample in a study of T-cell memory formation after mild COVID-19 (TCRdb year 2021). Libraries came from 5' RACE. Sequencer: Illumina NovaSeq 6000. TCRdb reanalyzed the raw reads on its own, using fastp at Q25 for trimming and MiXCR for clone calling, and kept in-frame beta chains. Duplicate CDR3 protein sequences are folded into a single record with the most common DNA and genes. For this sample there are fewer than 650,000 distinct CDR3 sequences; about 22% appear just once. Of the sample, around 9.2% is held by the ten largest clones. Sequencing was performed on PBMCs or a T cell subset sorted from them (not recorded which). The receptors were sampled from an adult woman who had mild COVID-19 (a few samples of this study predate the infection). The sample titles of this study are shuffled in the database, so cell type and time point are left out; the donor was told from shared clones.

This chain uses TRBV11-3 with TRBJ2-1; D is undetermined. CDR1 and CDR2 (germline): SGHNT, YENEEA. This CDR3 contains 19 residues. V lost 4 bases and J lost 0, with 22 bases in between. CDR3 loop: CASSSPRIRADSSYNEQFF. CDR3 nucleotide sequence: TGTGCCAGCAGCTCCCCCCGCATAAGGGCGGATAGCTCCTACAATGAGCAGTTCTTC.

There are many counts of this clonotype. This chain connects TRBV11-3 to TRBJ2-7, with unresolved D. Germline values: CDR1 SGHNT, CDR2 YENEEA. This CDR3 spans 13 amino acids. V was clipped by 5 bases and J by 0 bases, with 8 bases between them. CDR3 amino acids: CASSIELSYEQYF. CDR3 sequence (DNA): TGTGCCAGCAGCATTGAACTCTCCTACGAGCAGTACTTC.

The chain uses TRBV14 and TRBJ2-3, with D perhaps matching TRBD1 (6 bases). Germline V CDR1 and CDR2: SGHDN, FVKESK. V was clipped by 4 bases and J by 2 bases, with 19 bases between them. This CDR3 has 17 amino acids. The CDR3 loop is CASSRAWTAFNTDTQYF. CDR3 in DNA: TGTGCCAGCAGCCGGGCGTGGACAGCCTTTAACACAGATACGCAGTATTTT.

In nucleotides, the CDR3 is TGTGCCAGCAGTACGACTAGTGAACCAGGTTACAATGAGCAGTTCTTC. It yields the protein CASSTTSEPGYNEQFF. The V call is TRBV6-5, the J call TRBJ2-1; the D gene is possibly TRBD2 (6 bases). The CDR3 sequence is 16 residues long. V gave up 5 bases and J gave up 4 bases, with 18 bases separating them. CDR1 MNHEY and CDR2 SVGAGI come from the germline V gene.

The chain employs TRBV7-2 and TRBJ1-2; D gene unclear. The CDR3 spans 15 residues. CDR1 is SGHTA and CDR2 is FQGNSA in the germline V gene. Trimming removed 5 bases at V and 0 bases at J, with 13 bases between. The CDR3 loop is CASSPRRSSNYGYTF. The CDR3 DNA reads as TGTGCCAGCAGCCCGAGGAGATCGTCTAACTATGGCTACACCTTC.

This clonotype has only a few counts. This chain uses TRBV6-1 with TRBJ1-1, with TRBD1 identical over 8 bases. J gave up 1 base and V 6 bases, and 7 bases lay outside the gene matches. The CDR3 is 15 amino acids. Germline V gives CDR1 MNHNS, CDR2 SASEGT. The CDR3 DNA sequence: TGTGCCAGCAGCGCACAGGGGACAGGGAACACTGAAGCTTTCTTT. Translation gives CASSAQGTGNTEAFF.

The chain carries TRBV5-5 and TRBJ1-2, with D perhaps matching TRBD1 (5 bases). V was clipped by 4 bases and J by 2 bases, with 12 bases between them. The length of the CDR3 is 14 residues. Germline values: CDR1 SGHKS, CDR2 YYEKEE (reference sequence). The CDR3 DNA sequence: TGTGCCAGCAGCCCTACGACAGAAAACTATGGCTACACCTTC. Protein sequence: CASSPTTENYGYTF.

V usage is TRBV7-3 and J usage is TRBJ2-2; D call uncertain. The germline gives CDR1 SGHTA, CDR2 FQGTGA. Trimming removed 4 bases from V and 0 bases from J, with 12 bases in between. The CDR3 has 16 amino acids. The DNA of the CDR3 is TGTGCCAGCAGCTCCGACACGTATACGAACACCGGGGAGCTGTTTTTT. This encodes CASSSDTYTNTGELFF.

There are a few counts of this clonotype. The rearrangement joins TRBV13 to TRBJ2-3, with TRBD2 matching 9 bases. V lost 2 bases to trimming and J lost 0 bases; unmatched junction nucleotides: 12. Germline assignment: CDR1 PRHDT and CDR2 FYEKMQ (reference sequence). The CDR3 loop spans 19 amino acids. CDR3 nucleotide sequence: TGTGCCAGCAGCTTAAATGGCGGGAGGGCAAGGCAAAGCACAGATACGCAGTATTTT. Translated: CASSLNGGRARQSTDTQYF.

The chain recombines TRBV3-1 with TRBJ2-7; TRBD2 might be the D (5 bases). Germline CDR1 reads LGHDT; CDR2 reads YNNKEL (reference sequence). V shed 0 bases and J shed 5 bases, with 11 bases lying between them. This CDR3 has 14 amino acids. CDR3 amino acids: CASSQDLGSNEQYF. DNA for the CDR3: TGTGCCAGCAGCCAAGATTTGGGGAGCAACGAGCAGTACTTC.

The chain combines TRBV14 with TRBJ2-7; the D gene is possibly TRBD2 (6 bases). Germline CDR1 reads SGHDN; CDR2 reads FVKESK. Trimming pared 0 bases from V and 3 bases from J, leaving 12 bases between. CDR3 length: 15 residues. In nucleotides, the CDR3 is TGTGCCAGCAGCCAAGAGGGCGGGGCCGGCTACGAGCAGTACTTC. As protein: CASSQEGGAGYEQYF.

V gene TRBV6-2 or TRBV6-3 combines with J gene TRBJ2-7, with 9 bases identical to TRBD1. CDR1 is MNHEY, CDR2 SVGEGT, per germline. V trimming: 6 bases; J trimming: 2 bases; junction bases outside the gene matches: 5. The CDR3 runs 14 residues. The CDR3 sequence is CASRRDRVPYEQYF. The CDR3 nucleotides are TGTGCCAGCAGACGGGACAGGGTCCCCTACGAGCAGTACTTC.

This clonotype appeared a few times. The chain recombines TRBV15 with TRBJ1-1; D unresolved. Trimming took off 3 bases at V and 1 base at J, with 9 bases between the two ends. CDR1 is LNHNV, CDR2 YYDKDF, per germline (reference sequence). The CDR3 runs to 14 residues. The DNA for the CDR3 is TGTGCCACCAGCAGGGTGGCAGGGAACACTGAAGCTTTCTTT. This gives the protein CATSRVAGNTEAFF.

CDR3 bases: TGTGCCAGCCAAAGCCAGTGGGATACGCAGTATTTT. Its translation: CASQSQWDTQYF. The V call is TRBV11-2, the J call TRBJ2-3; D unclear. CDR1 is SGHAT, CDR2 FQNNGV, per germline. CDR3 length: 12 amino acids. V was trimmed by 8 bases and J by 6 bases, leaving 12 bases between them.

In this sample, this clonotype turned up a few times. V usage is TRBV14 and J usage is TRBJ1-4; D possibly corresponds to TRBD1 (5 bases). The V end lost 0 bases, the J end lost 7 bases, and 12 bases lay between the germline ends. Germline V gene lookup returns CDR1 SGHDN and CDR2 FVKESK. This CDR3 is built from 15 residues. CDR3 sequence (DNA): TGTGCCAGCAGCCAAGATCGAGGGGCAAGTGAAAAACTGTTTTTT. This gives the protein CASSQDRGASEKLFF.

The chain uses TRBV12-3 or TRBV12-4 and TRBJ2-2; D is possibly TRBD1 (6 bases). The CDR3 is 16 residues long. V shed 5 bases and J shed 0 bases, with 13 bases lying between them. CDR3 in amino acids: CASSPWTVANTGELFF. In DNA, the CDR3 is TGTGCCAGCAGTCCGTGGACAGTAGCGAACACCGGGGAGCTGTTTTTT.

V is TRBV12-3 or TRBV12-4 and J is TRBJ2-5, with D maybe TRBD1 (6 bases). V was shortened by 5 bases and J by 5 bases, with 15 bases between the two germline ends. This CDR3 contains 14 residues. This CDR3 is CASSATGTRETQYF. The DNA of the CDR3 is TGTGCCAGCAGTGCTACAGGGACCAGGGAGACCCAGTACTTC.

This clonotype appeared a few times. CDR3 sequence: CATSDPGGSSYEQYF. The CDR3 coding sequence is TGTGCCACCAGTGATCCGGGCGGGAGCTCCTACGAGCAGTACTTC. V usage is TRBV24-1 and J usage is TRBJ2-7, with 7 positions matching TRBD2. From germline, CDR1 is KGHDR and CDR2 SFDVKD. The V gene end was trimmed by 3 bases and the J gene end by 0 bases; junction bases not matched to a gene: 4. The CDR3 length is 15 residues.

This chain uses TRBV30 with TRBJ1-2, with D unclear. The CDR3 is 15 residues long. The germline V gene encodes CDR1 GTSNPN and CDR2 SVGIG (reference sequence). Trimming pared 0 bases from V and 5 bases from J, leaving 16 bases between. In DNA, the CDR3 is TGTGCCTGGAGTGTACCCTCCGGGGAGGTTTATGGCTACACCTTC. As protein: CAWSVPSGEVYGYTF. The full variable domain, in which reference TRBV30 and TRBJ1-2 provide the parts outside the CDR3, is SQTIHQWPATLVQPVGSPLSLECTVEGTSNPNLYWYRQAAGRGLQLLFYSVGIGQISSEVPQNLSASRPQDRQFILSSKKLLLSDSGFYLCAWSVPSGEVYGYTFGSGTRLTVV.

A few counts support this clonotype. V gene TRBV4-3 combines with J gene TRBJ2-7; D perhaps matches TRBD1 (5 bases). V was trimmed by 0 bases and J by 5 bases, leaving 17 bases between them. CDR1 is LGHNA and CDR2 is YSLEER in the germline V gene. The CDR3 totals 16 residues. CDR3 in amino acids: CASSQDMGPPGNEQYF. The CDR3 DNA is TGCGCCAGCAGCCAAGATATGGGGCCGCCAGGGAACGAGCAGTACTTC.

The chain recombines TRBV25-1 with TRBJ2-1, with 7 bases lining up with TRBD2. V shed 1 base and J 5 bases; nucleotides not matched to a gene: 11. This CDR3 is built from 17 residues. Germline V gene data show CDR1 as MGHDK and CDR2 as SYGVNS. The CDR3 is CASSELFGGSGNNEQFF. In DNA form, the CDR3 reads TGTGCCAGCAGTGAATTATTCGGCGGGAGTGGGAACAATGAGCAGTTCTTC.

V gene TRBV3-1 combines with J gene TRBJ2-7; 8 nucleotides agree with TRBD1. The germline V gene encodes CDR1 LGHDT and CDR2 YNNKEL (reference sequence). Trimming removed 5 bases from V and 0 bases from J; junction bases left unmatched: 6. The CDR3 extends over 15 amino acids. CDR3 sequence reads: CASSWTGRSSYEQYF. CDR3 nucleotide sequence: TGTGCCAGCAGCTGGACAGGGCGGAGCTCCTACGAGCAGTACTTC.

This clonotype was seen many times. The chain combines TRBV12-3 or TRBV12-4 with TRBJ2-5; 12 bases are a match to TRBD1. The trim removed 8 bases at V and 5 bases at J, leaving 3 bases unmatched. The CDR3 sequence is 13 residues long. The CDR3 DNA reads TGTGCCAGCGGGACAGGGGGCCACGAGACCCAGTACTTC. It yields the protein CASGTGGHETQYF.

The rearrangement joins TRBV12-3 or TRBV12-4 to TRBJ1-2, with D unresolved. With 1 base removed from V and 7 bases from J, the gap between germline ends came to 16 bases. The CDR3 totals 15 residues. CDR3 residues: CASSLGVGSTSGYTF. CDR3 DNA: TGTGCCAGCAGTTTAGGCGTCGGGTCCACAAGTGGCTACACCTTC.

This sequence joins TRBV10-3 and TRBJ2-1, with D unclear. Deletions cut 10 bases from V and 10 bases from J, with 17 bases between. This CDR3 contains 12 residues. The germline CDR1 and CDR2 sequences are ENHRY and SYGVKD. As DNA, the CDR3 is TGTGCCACCGCCCTGAACATTCTCGAGCAGTTCTTC. Protein sequence: CATALNILEQFF.

V gene TRBV5-1 combines with J gene TRBJ2-3; 10 positions match TRBD2. J gave up 5 bases and V 6 bases, and 9 bases lay outside the gene matches. This CDR3 has 15 amino acids. From germline, CDR1 is SGHRS and CDR2 YFSETQ. As DNA, the CDR3 is TGCGCCAGCACCCCCGGGACTAGCGATGGAGATACGCAGTATTTT. Translation gives CASTPGTSDGDTQYF.

V and J are TRBV12-5 and TRBJ2-5, with 10 bases aligning to TRBD2. This CDR3 is 14 amino acids long. The germline gives CDR1 LGHNT, CDR2 FRNRAP. Unmatched junction bases numbered 7, after V lost 8 bases and J lost 4 bases. This chain's CDR3 is CASSPAGGPETQYF. The CDR3 nucleotides are TGTGCTAGTTCGCCAGCGGGGGGGCCAGAGACCCAGTACTTC.

The chain carries TRBV18 and TRBJ1-4; 10 bases line up with TRBD1. The CDR3 sequence is 15 residues long. Unmatched junction bases numbered 5, after V lost 3 bases and J lost 7 bases. The germline gives CDR1 KGHSH, CDR2 LQKENI. CDR3 sequence: CASSPGTGVAEKLFF. The CDR3 DNA is TGTGCCAGCTCACCCGGGACAGGGGTAGCTGAAAAACTGTTTTTT.

Only a few counts were recorded for this clonotype. V gene TRBV5-8 combines with J gene TRBJ2-3; 13 bases line up with TRBD2. This CDR3 has 18 residues. Germline lookup yields CDR1 SGHTS and CDR2 YDEGEE. The V gene end was trimmed by 3 bases and the J gene end by 6 bases; junction bases not matched to a gene: 13. For the CDR3, the DNA is TGTGCCAGCAGCTCCCCAGGGACTAGCGGGATGGTGTTGGATACGCAGTATTTT. It is translated as CASSSPGTSGMVLDTQYF.

This clonotype was counted only a few times. The V and J genes are TRBV11-2 and TRBJ2-3, with TRBD2 matching 10 bases. Trimming at V came to 5 bases and at J to 4 bases, leaving 9 bases not matched to a gene. The CDR3 has 16 amino acids. CDR1 is SGHAT and CDR2 is FQNNGV in the germline V gene. CDR3 sequence (DNA): TGTGCCAGCAGCCCTCGGGTAGCGGGGGGCCCAGATACGCAGTATTTT. Translation gives CASSPRVAGGPDTQYF.